Listed here are 30 T cell receptor beta chains from one sample, sequenced in a study of vaccination and CD4 T cells after COVID-19. The Oncomine TCR Beta short-read assay was applied to DNA of cultured CD4+ T cells. One entry per CDR3 protein, called by TCRdb with MiXCR from the PCR reads. Altogether about 19,000 distinct CDR3 sequences are present, under 60% being singletons, with the ten largest covering 3%. Treatment denoted: roughly 10-day PBMC culture with coronavirus spike peptide pools or control peptides (ViraFEST assay). The antigens of these receptors remain unknown. Sequences were derived from CD4+ T cells from blood, cultured in vitro, sampled after SARS-CoV-2 vaccination. These receptors all stem from a human donor who had recovered from COVID-19.

The chain joins TRBV6-2 or TRBV6-3 to TRBJ2-3; maybe TRBD2 (7 bases). V was cut by 7 bases and J by 4 bases, with 15 bases left in between. In germline, CDR1 is MNHEY, CDR2 SVGEGT. This CDR3 spans 14 amino acids. In DNA form, the CDR3 reads TGTGCCAGCATTCAGGGAGGGGGGCCAGATACGCAGTATTTT. Protein product: CASIQGGGPDTQYF.

This clonotype was counted a few times. The chain links TRBV7-9 to TRBJ2-1; D is possibly TRBD1 (6 bases). The germline gives CDR1 SEHNR, CDR2 FQNEAQ (reference sequence). The V end lost 5 bases, the J end lost 8 bases, and 19 bases lay between the germline ends. CDR3 length: 15 residues. In nucleotides, the CDR3 is TGTGCCAGCAGCCCTACAGGGCTAGCCAGGGATGAGCAGTTCTTC. This encodes CASSPTGLARDEQFF.

V gene TRBV5-4 combines with J gene TRBJ2-5; TRBD2 matches at 8 bases. This CDR3 comprises 15 residues. Per the germline V gene, CDR1 is SGHNT and CDR2 is YYREEE (reference sequence). V lost 0 bases, J lost 4 bases, and 5 bases stayed unmatched. The CDR3 spells CASSLEPSGSETQYF. The DNA of the CDR3 is TGTGCCAGCAGCTTGGAACCTAGCGGGTCAGAGACCCAGTACTTC.

This chain connects TRBV2 to TRBJ2-5; 7 nucleotides agree with TRBD1. The germline V gene encodes CDR1 SNHLY and CDR2 FYNNEI. This CDR3 contains 13 residues. With V trimmed by 6 bases and J by 0 bases, 1 base remained unmatched. The DNA for the CDR3 is TGTGCCAGCAGACAGGGGTACCAAGAGACCCAGTACTTC. Protein sequence: CASRQGYQETQYF.

This sequence joins TRBV20-1 and TRBJ2-5; no reliable D call. Per germline, CDR1 DFQATT and CDR2 SNEGSKA (reference sequence). The CDR3 consists of 12 residues. Trimming removed 7 bases at V and 2 bases at J, with 11 bases between. The CDR3 reads CSVVGKQETQYF. The CDR3, as DNA: TGCAGTGTGGTGGGGAAACAAGAGACCCAGTACTTC.

The V and J genes are TRBV6-1 and TRBJ2-1; 8 nucleotides align to TRBD2. There are 15 residues in the CDR3. The germline gives CDR1 MNHNS, CDR2 SASEGT. After removal of 4 bases from V and 2 bases from J, the junction contained 4 bases not matched to a gene. The CDR3 coding sequence is TGTGCCAGCAGTGGTAGCGGGGTTACCTACAATGAGCAGTTCTTC. Amino acid sequence: CASSGSGVTYNEQFF.

The rearrangement links TRBV19 to TRBJ2-1; D might be TRBD2 (7 bases). The V gene's germline CDR1 is LNHDA and CDR2 SQIVND (reference sequence). This CDR3 is 16 amino acids long. V was pared by 5 bases and J by 7 bases, with 21 bases between. CDR3 sequence reads: CASSDPGGPLGNEQFF. The CDR3 region has the DNA TGTGCCAGTAGTGATCCCGGGGGGCCCCTTGGGAATGAGCAGTTCTTC.

The chain links TRBV12-5 to TRBJ2-7; D is uncertain. V dropped 1 base and J dropped 3 bases, with 7 bases sitting between them. Germline V lookup: CDR1 LGHNT, CDR2 FRNRAP. There are 13 residues in the CDR3. The CDR3 spells CASGLDRGYEQYF. The CDR3 DNA reads as TGTGCTAGTGGTTTGGACAGAGGCTACGAGCAGTACTTC.

This clonotype was counted once. The rearrangement joins TRBV7-8 to TRBJ2-1, with TRBD2 matching over 8 bases. With 10 bases clipped from V and 10 bases from J, the junction kept 18 bases outside the gene matches. Germline CDR1 reads SGHVS; CDR2 reads FQNEAQ. The CDR3 length is 15 residues. CDR3 residues: CAITRGLAGSWEQFF. The CDR3 region has the DNA TGTGCCATCACCCGAGGGCTAGCGGGTAGTTGGGAGCAGTTCTTC.

A note on this clonotype: One junction end does not reproduce the germline sequence, and a read error may be involved. The V call is TRBV28, the J call TRBJ1-2; 12 bases are a match to TRBD1. Germline V lookup: CDR1 MDHEN, CDR2 SYDVKM. The CDR3 runs 17 residues. The CDR3 nucleotides read TGTGCCAGCATACAAGCCCCCGGGACAGGGGGCTCTAATGGCTACACTTTC. It specifies CASIQAPGTGGSNGYTF.

This chain links TRBV28 with TRBJ2-4, with 11 bases aligning to TRBD2. The V and J ends lost 11 bases and 6 bases, in that order; junction bases with no gene match: 12. Germline CDR1 is MDHEN and CDR2 is SYDVKM. The CDR3 consists of 15 residues. Written as DNA, the CDR3 is TGTGCCTCCCGCGCTGGGCTAGCGGGAGGAAACATTCAGTACTTC. Translation gives CASRAGLAGGNIQYF.

The chain employs TRBV20-1 and TRBJ1-2; D uncertain. Germline CDR1 is DFQATT and CDR2 is SNEGSKA (reference sequence). Trimming cost V 1 base and J 4 bases, with 13 bases left between them. The CDR3 loop spans 14 amino acids. CDR3 sequence: CSARAMDAGYGYTF. The CDR3 DNA is TGCAGTGCTAGAGCGATGGACGCGGGCTATGGCTACACCTTC.

Only a few counts were recorded for this clonotype. The chain uses TRBV6-1 and TRBJ2-7; D possibly corresponds to TRBD1 (5 bases). V was trimmed by 3 bases and J by 2 bases, leaving 8 bases between them. The CDR3 length is 13 residues. Per the germline V gene, CDR1 is MNHNS and CDR2 is SASEGT. The CDR3 here is CASSDRAAYEQYF. CDR3 nucleotides: TGTGCCAGCAGTGACAGGGCTGCCTACGAGCAGTACTTC.

In its sample, this clonotype was seen a few times. The chain links TRBV6-2 or TRBV6-3 to TRBJ2-5, with TRBD1 matching over 7 bases. CDR1 is MNHEY and CDR2 is SVGEGT in the germline V gene. With V trimmed by 4 bases and J by 0 bases, 2 bases remained unmatched. The CDR3 contains 14 residues. The CDR3, as DNA: TGTGCCAGCAGTTGGGACAGATACCAAGAGACCCAGTACTTC. This gives the protein CASSWDRYQETQYF.

V gene TRBV10-3 combines with J gene TRBJ1-2; tentative D call: TRBD1 (5 bases). V dropped 6 bases and J dropped 9 bases, with 20 bases sitting between them. Per the germline V gene, CDR1 is ENHRY and CDR2 is SYGVKD. The CDR3 has 14 residues. CDR3 in DNA: TGTGCCATCAGGGGGTCCCTCGGGGCTTGGAGCTACACCTTC. The encoded protein is CAIRGSLGAWSYTF.

This chain links TRBV20-1 with TRBJ1-2; no reliable D call. Trimming shortened V by 6 bases and J by 4 bases, and 6 bases separated the two germline ends. Germline V gene data show CDR1 as DFQATT and CDR2 as SNEGSKA (reference sequence). The CDR3 covers 10 residues. The CDR3 loop is CSARIYGYTF. CDR3 sequence (DNA): TGCAGTGCGCGGATCTATGGCTACACCTTC.

The gene calls are TRBV20-1 and TRBJ2-5; D gene uncertain. Trimming removed 3 bases from V and 3 bases from J, with 5 bases in between. This CDR3 region has 11 residues. Germline assignment: CDR1 DFQATT and CDR2 SNEGSKA (reference sequence). The CDR3 here is CSARAEETQYF. In nucleotides, the CDR3 is TGCAGTGCTAGGGCGGAAGAGACCCAGTACTTC.

This clonotype has only a few counts. The chain joins TRBV11-3 to TRBJ2-7; 7 nucleotides agree with TRBD2. Germline assignment: CDR1 SGHNT and CDR2 YENEEA. V trimming: 0 bases; J trimming: 5 bases; junction bases outside the gene matches: 4. The CDR3 is 14 residues long. Here the CDR3 reads CASSLEAGEHEQYF. The DNA of the CDR3 is TGTGCCAGCAGCTTAGAGGCGGGAGAGCACGAGCAGTACTTC.

The chain uses TRBV19 and TRBJ1-5; no clear D. V lost 3 bases to trimming and J lost 9 bases, with 15 bases between them. This CDR3 has 14 residues. From germline, CDR1 is LNHDA and CDR2 SQIVND (reference sequence). The CDR3 sequence is CASSIRLEVLPQHF. The DNA for the CDR3 is TGTGCCAGTAGTATCCGCCTGGAGGTCTTGCCCCAGCATTTT.

This clonotype has just one count. The rearrangement joins TRBV27 to TRBJ2-7; 11 bases map to TRBD1. The V segment lost 2 bases and the J segment 2 bases; nucleotides outside the gene matches: 5. CDR1 is MNHEY and CDR2 is SMNVEV in the germline V gene (reference sequence). The CDR3 extends over 16 amino acids. CDR3 sequence reads: CASSLGRGQGAYEQYF. The CDR3, as DNA: TGTGCCAGCAGTTTAGGAAGGGGACAGGGGGCCTACGAGCAGTACTTC.

This clonotype turned up a few times. The V gene is TRBV5-1, the J gene TRBJ2-5, with 9 nucleotides matching TRBD1. The CDR3 extends over 14 amino acids. V was clipped by 3 bases and J by 5 bases; unmatched bases: 5. Germline V CDR1 and CDR2: SGHRS, YFSETQ. The CDR3 bases are TGCGCCAGCAGCTCGGACAGGGGTAGGGAGACCCAGTACTTC. This codes for CASSSDRGRETQYF. Full variable domain (remainder filled in from reference TRBV5-1 and TRBJ2-5): KAGVTQTPRYLIKTRGQQVTLSCSPISGHRSVSWYQQTPGQGLQFLFEYFSETQRNKGNFPGRFSGRQFSNSRSEMNVSTLELGDSALYLCASSSDRGRETQYFGPGTRLLVL.

This clonotype was detected only a few times. This chain links TRBV27 with TRBJ1-5, with D unresolved. This CDR3 spans 14 amino acids. CDR1 MNHEY and CDR2 SMNVEV come from the germline V gene (reference sequence). V lost 6 bases and J lost 5, with 14 bases in between. The DNA of the CDR3 is TGTGCCAGCAGGGTGACGGACCGGGATCAGCCCCAGCATTTT. This sequence encodes CASRVTDRDQPQHF.

This clonotype was seen more than once but under ten times. The gene calls are TRBV20-1 and TRBJ2-3; 8 positions match TRBD2. Looked up from germline, CDR1 is DFQATT and CDR2 is SNEGSKA (reference sequence). V gave up 4 bases and J gave up 5 bases; unmatched junction bases: 11. The CDR3 is made up of 15 amino acids. The CDR3 spells CSATKQRAGGDTQYF. The CDR3 nucleotides are TGCAGTGCTACGAAACAGCGTGCGGGGGGAGATACGCAGTATTTT.

The CDR3 here is CASSLGDRRRETQYF. CDR3 nucleotides: TGTGCCAGCAGCTTAGGGGACAGGCGGCGAGAGACCCAGTACTTC. The genes are TRBV7-2 and TRBJ2-5; 8 bases map to TRBD1. Germline-derived CDR1 and CDR2 are SGHTA and FQGNSA. V shed 1 base, J shed 4 bases, and the junction held 5 bases outside the gene matches. The CDR3 covers 15 residues.

The V gene is TRBV5-1, the J gene TRBJ2-3, with TRBD1 identical over 7 bases. V dropped 4 bases and J dropped 1; count of bases not matched to a gene: 6. The CDR3 spans 15 residues. CDR1 SGHRS and CDR2 YFSETQ come from the germline V gene. This chain's CDR3 is CASSPSGQGTDTQYF. CDR3 DNA: TGCGCCAGCAGCCCGAGCGGACAGGGCACAGATACGCAGTATTTT.

The chain carries TRBV6-1 and TRBJ1-5, with TRBD1 matching 7 bases. J lost 0 bases, V lost 6 bases, and 2 bases had no gene match. There are 14 residues in the CDR3. Germline loops: CDR1 MNHNS, CDR2 SASEGT. CDR3 nucleotides: TGTGCCAGCAGGAACAGGGGTAGCAATCAGCCCCAGCATTTT. It codes for CASRNRGSNQPQHF.

The rearrangement joins TRBV20-1 to TRBJ1-4; no clear D. This CDR3 has 14 residues. The V gene lost 0 bases and the J gene lost 7 bases, with 12 bases spanning the gap. The germline gives CDR1 DFQATT, CDR2 SNEGSKA (reference sequence). CDR3 loop: CSARDGRTGEKLFF. The DNA of the CDR3 is TGCAGTGCTAGAGACGGGAGGACGGGTGAAAAACTGTTTTTT.

The CDR3 coding sequence is TGTGCCAGCGGTCAGCCCCAGCATTTT. Protein product: CASGQPQHF. V is TRBV19 and J is TRBJ1-5; D ambiguous. CDR3 size: 9 residues. Germline V gene sequence: CDR1 LNHDA, CDR2 SQIVND (reference sequence). V lost 9 bases, J lost 6 bases, and 3 bases lay in between.

This clonotype occurred a few times. V gene TRBV7-2 combines with J gene TRBJ1-1; TRBD1 aligns across 7 bases. The CDR3 sequence is 13 residues long. The germline CDR1 and CDR2 sequences are SGHTA and FQGNSA. V was clipped by 5 bases and J by 6 bases; unmatched bases: 6. The CDR3 DNA follows: TGTGCCAGCAGCCTAGACAGGGACGCTGAAGCTTTCTTT. Protein product: CASSLDRDAEAFF.

The V call is TRBV19, the J call TRBJ1-5; D gene uncertain. The CDR3 consists of 12 residues. Germline values: CDR1 LNHDA, CDR2 SQIVND (reference sequence). Trimming stripped 5 bases from V and 4 bases from J, with 6 bases between. The CDR3 loop reads CASSEINQPQHF. The CDR3 region has the DNA TGTGCCAGTAGTGAAATAAATCAGCCCCAGCATTTT.